This T cell receptor beta chain was recorded in a study of blood T cell repertoires in COVID-19. Across the whole study: Whether acute or convalescent, the COVID-19 samples came from the United States, Italy and Spain. The cDNA or gDNA used as material had been derived from T cells, B-cell-depleted T cells, or PBMCs.

CDR3 length equals 16 residues. The ends lost 5 bases at V and 0 bases at J; junction bases unmatched: 10. Germline CDR1 and CDR2: SQVTM and ANQGSEA. Generated by immunoSEQ multiplex PCR, the TCRdb table keeps only in-frame clones and is missing some. Of a few hundred thousand clones listed, around 89% are singletons. Living in under 30 US areas, the participants were between roughly 18 and 90 years of age. Two negative PCRs, clearance, or symptom resolution had been documented for recovered Cohort 3 donors. Sequenced sample: PBMCs or T cells enriched from blood (not recorded which). The chain combines TRBV29-1 with TRBJ2-1; TRBD1 agrees at 7 bases. The TCR was taken from a woman between 18 and 30 years old who had recovered from COVID-19. In DNA form, the CDR3 reads TGCAGCGTTTCCGGGACAGCCAAAAGCTCCTACAATGAGCAGTTCTTC. Translating gives CSVSGTAKSSYNEQFF.